This T cell receptor beta chain was sequenced for a study of blood T cell repertoires in COVID-19 (dated by TCRdb to 2019 to 2021). General notes on the study: The collaborator samples originated in the United States, Italy and Spain and spanned the acute and convalescent phases of COVID-19. The prospective study material was composed of cDNA or gDNA derived from T cells, B-cell-depleted T cells, or PBMCs. Subjects who had been exposed to COVID-19, were actively infected with it, or had recovered from it provided the deeply sampled blood TCRbeta repertoires that made up the dataset. A freely available public database, intended as a resource for researchers studying the immune response to SARS-CoV-2, is where the repertoires were released. The samples were drawn from the first 160 participants of the ongoing ImmuneRACE study and from some 1,300 subjects provided by 6 global collaborators. Nearly every sample came with metadata listing a de-identified subject ID, COVID-19 status, age in years and sex. Where available, HLA class I and class II types were taken from metadata supplied by the sample provider and were not determined by assay-based typing.

Of note for this clone: Its binding antigen is unknown. Qualities for individual bases were not recorded, and no much larger clone is one base off.

The immunoSEQ Assay, a bias-controlled multiplex PCR, was used to amplify TCRbeta CDR3 regions from genomic DNA. From the authors' description of their analysis: Within the assay, amplification of reference gene primers was used to estimate how many nucleated cells each sample contained. To quantify the absolute abundance of each unique TCRbeta CDR3 rearrangement, sequence reads were collapsed and filtered. For each sample, productive Simpson clonality was calculated as the square root of Simpson's diversity index over productive rearrangements. Entries here come from immuneACCESS through TCRdb and include only in-frame sequences with V and J called. Some clones fail to appear in such tables; in the studies checked, an unresolved V gene covers under half of the shortfall, and the cause of the remainder is unknown. V and J calls and clone size are as listed in that table; D and trimming were resolved from the DNA. This sample is represented by around 300,000 clones; 70% to 90% of them were singletons. The ten biggest clones cover less than 10% of the sample.

The paper's findings and limits, for the study overall: How much clinical and demographic metadata was included differed by source and by participant, and the metadata was provided uncurated.

Each collaborating institution followed its own protocols to collect whole blood in K2EDTA tubes. For TCRbeta analysis, collaborator samples were shipped as frozen whole blood, as isolated PBMCs, or as DNA extracted from either sample type. Deletion took 4 bases off V and 2 bases off J, with a span of 14 bases between the germline ends. The CDR3 goes from the cysteine to the phenylalanine over 15 residues. The DNA shown is the 45-base CDR3, in frame from base 1. CDR1 LNHNV and CDR2 YYDKDF were looked up in the germline V gene (reference sequence). Recombination connected TRBV15 to TRBJ2-5, with no confidently assigned D gene. This receptor was identified in a man aged 18 to 29 with active or convalescent COVID-19. Input material: peripheral blood. The CDR3 sequence is CATSKNRKQQETQYF. The base sequence is TGTGCCACCAGCAAAAACAGAAAACAACAAGAGACCCAGTACTTC.